Included here is one T cell receptor (beta chain) sequence, with context. The CDR3 is made up of 17 amino acids. After removal of 3 bases from V and 4 bases from J, the junction contained 16 bases not matched to a gene. Germline loops: CDR1 GTSNPN, CDR2 SVGIG (reference sequence). The data stem from a study of blood T cell repertoires in COVID-19. At the level of the study: PBMCs, B-cell-depleted T cells, or T cells were the source of the cDNA or gDNA that made up the material.

As processed by the authors: Estimated nucleated cell counts came from reference gene primer amplification. Here immunoSEQ multiplex PCR was the method, and the copy in TCRdb shows in-frame clones only, minus some. That table is the source of V, J and clone size, and D and trimming were worked out from the DNA. The sample contains under 400,000 clones, around 87% of which appear only once. The source is a woman between 25 and 40 years old with COVID-19, enrolled during active disease. J is TRBJ1-2 and V is TRBV30; 8 nucleotides match TRBD1. Material: peripheral blood. The CDR3 nucleotides are TGTGCCTGGAGATCCCCCGGGACAGGAACGCTCGGCTATGGCTACACCTTC. Protein product: CAWRSPGTGTLGYGYTF.